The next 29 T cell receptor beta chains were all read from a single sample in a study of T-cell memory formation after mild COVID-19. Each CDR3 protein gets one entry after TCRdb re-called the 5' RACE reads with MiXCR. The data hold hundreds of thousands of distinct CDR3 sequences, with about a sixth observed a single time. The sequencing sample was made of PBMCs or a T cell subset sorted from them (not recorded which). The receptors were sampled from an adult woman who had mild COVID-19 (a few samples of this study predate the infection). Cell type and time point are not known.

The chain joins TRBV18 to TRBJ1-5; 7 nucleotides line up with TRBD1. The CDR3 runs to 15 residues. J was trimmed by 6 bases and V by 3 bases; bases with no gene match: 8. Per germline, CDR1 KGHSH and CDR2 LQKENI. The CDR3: CASSPPGTVGQPQHF. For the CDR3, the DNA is TGTGCCAGCTCACCTCCTGGGACAGTGGGTCAGCCCCAGCATTTT.

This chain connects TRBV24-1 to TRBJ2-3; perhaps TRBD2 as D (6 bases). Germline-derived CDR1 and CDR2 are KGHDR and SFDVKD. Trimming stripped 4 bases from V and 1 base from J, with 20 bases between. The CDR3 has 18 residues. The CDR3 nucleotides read TGTGCCACCAGTGACCCACGGACTAAAAATTACGGCACAGATACGCAGTATTTT. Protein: CATSDPRTKNYGTDTQYF.

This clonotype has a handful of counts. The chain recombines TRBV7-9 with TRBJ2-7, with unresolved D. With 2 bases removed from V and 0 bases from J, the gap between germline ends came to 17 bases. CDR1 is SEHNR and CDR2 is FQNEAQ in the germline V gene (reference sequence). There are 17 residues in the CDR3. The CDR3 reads CASSLTAQSSSSYEQYF. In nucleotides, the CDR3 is TGTGCCAGCAGCTTAACGGCCCAGTCCTCTAGCTCCTACGAGCAGTACTTC.

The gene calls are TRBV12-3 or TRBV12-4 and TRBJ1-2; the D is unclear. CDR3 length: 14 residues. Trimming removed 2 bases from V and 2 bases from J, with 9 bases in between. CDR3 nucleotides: TGTGCCAGCAGTTTAAGGCCTTTCAACTATGGCTACACCTTC. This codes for CASSLRPFNYGYTF.

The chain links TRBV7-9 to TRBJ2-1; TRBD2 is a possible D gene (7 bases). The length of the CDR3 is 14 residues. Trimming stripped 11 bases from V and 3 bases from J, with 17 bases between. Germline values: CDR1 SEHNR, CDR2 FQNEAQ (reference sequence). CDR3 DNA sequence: TGTGCCGGAAAAGAAGGGGGGGTCTACAATGAGCAGTTCTTC. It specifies CAGKEGGVYNEQFF.

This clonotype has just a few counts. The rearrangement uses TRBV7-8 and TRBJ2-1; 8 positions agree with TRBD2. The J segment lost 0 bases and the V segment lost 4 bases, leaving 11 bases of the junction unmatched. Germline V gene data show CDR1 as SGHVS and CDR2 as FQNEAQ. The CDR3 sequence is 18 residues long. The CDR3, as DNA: TGTGCCAGCAGCTCCCTCGAGCGGGAGCTAATCTCCTACAATGAGCAGTTCTTC. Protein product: CASSSLERELISYNEQFF.

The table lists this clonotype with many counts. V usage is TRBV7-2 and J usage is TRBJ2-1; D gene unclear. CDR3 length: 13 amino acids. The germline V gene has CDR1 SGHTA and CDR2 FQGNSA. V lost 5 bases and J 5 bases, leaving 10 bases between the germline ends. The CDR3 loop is CASSPYLHNEQFF. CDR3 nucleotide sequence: TGTGCCAGCAGCCCGTACTTGCACAATGAGCAGTTCTTC.

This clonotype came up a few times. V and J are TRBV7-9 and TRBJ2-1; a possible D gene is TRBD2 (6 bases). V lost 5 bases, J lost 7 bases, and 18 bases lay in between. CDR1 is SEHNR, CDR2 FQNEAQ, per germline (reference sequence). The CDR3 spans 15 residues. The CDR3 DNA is TGTGCCAGCAGCCCAAGCTGGTCGGGGGAGAATGAGCAGTTCTTC. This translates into CASSPSWSGENEQFF. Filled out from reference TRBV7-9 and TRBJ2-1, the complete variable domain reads DTGVSQNPRHKITKRGQNVTFRCDPISEHNRLYWYRQTLGQGPEFLTYFQNEAQLEKSRLLSDRFSAERPKGSFSTLEIQRTEQGDSAMYLCASSPSWSGENEQFFGPGTRLTVL.

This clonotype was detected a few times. CDR3 bases: TGTGCCAGCAGCCCTAGGAGGGAGGGCACCGGGGAGCTGTTTTTT. Protein product: CASSPRREGTGELFF. The chain uses TRBV7-3 and TRBJ2-2; 7 nucleotides line up with TRBD2. V dropped 5 bases and J dropped 4; count of bases not matched to a gene: 7. The CDR3 consists of 15 residues. Germline V gene lookup returns CDR1 SGHTA and CDR2 FQGTGA.

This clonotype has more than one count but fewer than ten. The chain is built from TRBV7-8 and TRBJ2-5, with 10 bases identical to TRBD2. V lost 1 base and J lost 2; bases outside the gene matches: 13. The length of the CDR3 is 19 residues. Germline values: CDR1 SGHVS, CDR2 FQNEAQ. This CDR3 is CASSLGGLAGVRMQETQYF. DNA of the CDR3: TGTGCCAGCAGCTTAGGAGGGCTAGCGGGGGTGCGGATGCAAGAGACCCAGTACTTC.

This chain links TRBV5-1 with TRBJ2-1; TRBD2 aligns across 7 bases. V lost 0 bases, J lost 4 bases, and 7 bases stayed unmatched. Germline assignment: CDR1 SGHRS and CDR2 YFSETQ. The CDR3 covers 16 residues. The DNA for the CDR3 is TGCGCCAGCAGCTTGGGGCTAGCGGAAGTTTACAATGAGCAGTTCTTC. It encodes CASSLGLAEVYNEQFF. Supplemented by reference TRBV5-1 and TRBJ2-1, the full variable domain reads KAGVTQTPRYLIKTRGQQVTLSCSPISGHRSVSWYQQTPGQGLQFLFEYFSETQRNKGNFPGRFSGRQFSNSRSEMNVSTLELGDSALYLCASSLGLAEVYNEQFFGPGTRLTVL.

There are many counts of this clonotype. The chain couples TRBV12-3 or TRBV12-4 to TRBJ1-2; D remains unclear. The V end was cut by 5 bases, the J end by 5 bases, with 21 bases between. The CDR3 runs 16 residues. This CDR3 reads CASSRVSGILLYGYTF. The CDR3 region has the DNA TGTGCCAGCAGTCGGGTGTCCGGGATCCTCTTATATGGCTACACCTTC.

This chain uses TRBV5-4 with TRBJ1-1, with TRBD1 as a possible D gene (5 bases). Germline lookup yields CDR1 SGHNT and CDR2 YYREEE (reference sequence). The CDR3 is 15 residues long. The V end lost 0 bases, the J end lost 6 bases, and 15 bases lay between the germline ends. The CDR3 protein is CASSLEQGVIAEAFF. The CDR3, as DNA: TGTGCCAGCAGCTTGGAGCAAGGGGTAATCGCTGAAGCTTTCTTT.

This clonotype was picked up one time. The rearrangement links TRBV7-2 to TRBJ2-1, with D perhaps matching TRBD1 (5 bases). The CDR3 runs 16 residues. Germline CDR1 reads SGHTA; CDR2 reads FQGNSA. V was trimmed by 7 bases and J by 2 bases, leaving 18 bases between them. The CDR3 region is CASTLGAEITYNEQFF. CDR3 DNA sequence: TGTGCCAGCACCCTTGGGGCGGAGATTACCTACAATGAGCAGTTCTTC.

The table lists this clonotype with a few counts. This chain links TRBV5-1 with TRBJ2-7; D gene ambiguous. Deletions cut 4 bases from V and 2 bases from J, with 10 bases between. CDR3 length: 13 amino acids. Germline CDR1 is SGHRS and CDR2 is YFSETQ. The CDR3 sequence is CASSVSSTYEQYF. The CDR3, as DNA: TGCGCCAGCAGCGTCTCTTCCACCTACGAGCAGTACTTC.

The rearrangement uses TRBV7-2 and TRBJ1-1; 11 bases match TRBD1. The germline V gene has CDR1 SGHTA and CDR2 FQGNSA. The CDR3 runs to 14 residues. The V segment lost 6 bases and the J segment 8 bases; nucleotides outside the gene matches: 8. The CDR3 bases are TGTGCCAGCAGGATTAGTAGGGACAGGGGGGAAGCTTTCTTT. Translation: CASRISRDRGEAFF. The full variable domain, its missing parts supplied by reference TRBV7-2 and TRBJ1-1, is GAGVSQSPSNKVTEKGKDVELRCDPISGHTALYWYRQSLGQGLEFLIYFQGNSAPDKSGLPSDRFSAERTGGSVSTLTIQRTQQEDSAVYLCASRISRDRGEAFFGQGTRLTVV.

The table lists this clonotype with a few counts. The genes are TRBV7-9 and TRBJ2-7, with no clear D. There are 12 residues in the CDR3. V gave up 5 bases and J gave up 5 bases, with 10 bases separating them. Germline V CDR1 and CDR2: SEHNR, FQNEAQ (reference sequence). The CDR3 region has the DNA TGTGCCAGCAGCGTGTATCCCCACGAGCAGTACTTC. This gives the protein CASSVYPHEQYF.

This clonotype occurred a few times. The CDR3 loop reads CASSPGLAGGLRGETQYF. CDR3 bases: TGTGCCAGCAGTCCCGGACTAGCGGGGGGGCTCCGGGGAGAGACCCAGTACTTC. The chain recombines TRBV27 with TRBJ2-5; 15 bases are shared with TRBD2. Germline V gene sequence: CDR1 MNHEY, CDR2 SMNVEV (reference sequence). This CDR3 contains 18 residues. Losses at the gene ends were 5 bases for V and 4 bases for J; bases not matched to a gene: 11.

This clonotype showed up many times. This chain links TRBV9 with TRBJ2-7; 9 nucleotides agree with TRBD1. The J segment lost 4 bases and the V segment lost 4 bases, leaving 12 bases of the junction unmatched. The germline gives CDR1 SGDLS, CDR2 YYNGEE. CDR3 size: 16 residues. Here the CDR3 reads CASSLGEDRGSYEQYF. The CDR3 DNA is TGTGCCAGCAGCTTGGGGGAGGACAGGGGCTCATACGAGCAGTACTTC.

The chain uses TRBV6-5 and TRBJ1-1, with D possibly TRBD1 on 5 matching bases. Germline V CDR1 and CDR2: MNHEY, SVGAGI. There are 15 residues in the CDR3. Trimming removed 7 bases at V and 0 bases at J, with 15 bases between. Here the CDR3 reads CASKKREGMNTEAFF. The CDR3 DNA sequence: TGTGCCAGCAAAAAGAGGGAGGGGATGAACACTGAAGCTTTCTTT.

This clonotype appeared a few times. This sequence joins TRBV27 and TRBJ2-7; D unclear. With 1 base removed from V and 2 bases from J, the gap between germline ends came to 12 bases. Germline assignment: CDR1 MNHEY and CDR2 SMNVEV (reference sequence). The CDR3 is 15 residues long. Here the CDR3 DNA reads TGTGCCAGCAGTTTATTGGCTGAGCCACCCTACGAGCAGTACTTC. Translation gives CASSLLAEPPYEQYF.

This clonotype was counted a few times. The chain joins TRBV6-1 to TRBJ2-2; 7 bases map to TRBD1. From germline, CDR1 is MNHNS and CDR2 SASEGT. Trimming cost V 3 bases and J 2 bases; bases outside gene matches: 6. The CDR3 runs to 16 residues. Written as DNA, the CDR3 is TGTGCCAGCAGTGACATCGGACAGGACAACACCGGGGAGCTGTTTTTT. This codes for CASSDIGQDNTGELFF.

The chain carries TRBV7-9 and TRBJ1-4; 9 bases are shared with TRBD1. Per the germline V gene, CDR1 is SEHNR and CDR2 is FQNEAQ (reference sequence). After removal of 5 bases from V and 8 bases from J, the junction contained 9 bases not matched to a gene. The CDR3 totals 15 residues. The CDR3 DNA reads TGTGCCAGCAGCGCCCCCGGGACAGGGAAAGAAAAACTGTTTTTT. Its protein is CASSAPGTGKEKLFF.

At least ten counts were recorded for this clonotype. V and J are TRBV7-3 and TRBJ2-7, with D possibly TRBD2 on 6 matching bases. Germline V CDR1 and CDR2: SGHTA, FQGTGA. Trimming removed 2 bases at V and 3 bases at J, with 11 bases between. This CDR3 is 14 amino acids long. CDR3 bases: TGTGCCAGCAGCTTAGGCGGAGGGAACTACGAGCAGTACTTC. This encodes CASSLGGGNYEQYF. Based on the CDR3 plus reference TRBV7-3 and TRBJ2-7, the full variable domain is GAGVSQTPSNKVTEKGKYVELRCDPISGHTALYWYRQSLGQGPEFLIYFQGTGAADDSGLPNDRFFAVRPEGSVSTLKIQRTERGDSAVYLCASSLGGGNYEQYFGPGTRLTVT.

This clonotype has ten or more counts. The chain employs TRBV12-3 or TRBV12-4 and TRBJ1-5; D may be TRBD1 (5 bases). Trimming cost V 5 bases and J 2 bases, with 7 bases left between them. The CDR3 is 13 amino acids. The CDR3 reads CASSGGGNQPQHF. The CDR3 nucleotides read TGTGCCAGCAGTGGGGGGGGCAATCAGCCCCAGCATTTT.

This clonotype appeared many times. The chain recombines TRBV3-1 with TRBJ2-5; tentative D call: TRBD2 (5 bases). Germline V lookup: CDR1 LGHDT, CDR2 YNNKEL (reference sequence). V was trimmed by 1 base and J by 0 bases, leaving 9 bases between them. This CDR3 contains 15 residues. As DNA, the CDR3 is TGTGCCAGCAGCCAAGGGACTGGGGACCAAGAGACCCAGTACTTC. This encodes CASSQGTGDQETQYF.

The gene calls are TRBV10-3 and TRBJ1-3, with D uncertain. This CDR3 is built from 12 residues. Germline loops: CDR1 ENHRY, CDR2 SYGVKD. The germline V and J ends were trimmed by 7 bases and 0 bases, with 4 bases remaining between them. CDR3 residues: CAIMGSGNTIYF. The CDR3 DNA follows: TGTGCCATCATGGGCTCTGGAAACACCATATATTTT.

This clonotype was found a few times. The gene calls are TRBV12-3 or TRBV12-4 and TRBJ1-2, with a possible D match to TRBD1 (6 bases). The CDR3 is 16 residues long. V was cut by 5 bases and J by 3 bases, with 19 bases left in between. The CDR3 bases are TGTGCCAGCAGTCTCGAAATCGGGGGGCGCCACTATGGCTACACCTTC. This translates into CASSLEIGGRHYGYTF.

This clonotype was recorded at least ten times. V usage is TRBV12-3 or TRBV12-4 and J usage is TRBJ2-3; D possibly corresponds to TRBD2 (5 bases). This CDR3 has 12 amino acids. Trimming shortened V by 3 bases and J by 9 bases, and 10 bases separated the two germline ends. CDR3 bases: TGTGCCAGCAGTTTTTCGGGAAGAACGCAGTATTTT. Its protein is CASSFSGRTQYF.